What follows are 21 T cell receptor beta chains derived from one specimen sequenced in a study of Graves' ophthalmopathy and Graves' hyperthyroidism. RNA served as the template for amplifying TCR beta CDR3 regions. Investigators did first-round RT-PCR with HTBI primers, then second-round multiplex PCR. TCRdb itself ran the multiplex PCR reads through MiXCR, one entry per CDR3 protein. The table records under 400,000 distinct CDR3 sequences, 17% of them present only once. Sequencing input: peripheral blood. Source of these receptors: an adult man with Graves' ophthalmopathy.

This clonotype was seen at least ten times. J is TRBJ2-4 and V is TRBV4-1, with 14 positions matching TRBD2. The CDR3 runs 19 residues. Trimming at V came to 3 bases and at J to 0 bases, leaving 7 bases not matched to a gene. The germline V gene encodes CDR1 MGHRA and CDR2 YSYEKL. The CDR3 protein is CASSQGLAGDLLAKNIQYF. CDR3 DNA: TGCGCCAGCAGCCAGGGACTAGCGGGGGACCTTCTAGCCAAAAACATTCAGTACTTC.

This clonotype showed up many times. The chain employs TRBV4-1 and TRBJ1-6; D ambiguous. Trimming removed 4 bases from V and 5 bases from J, with 9 bases in between. This CDR3 region has 14 residues. Germline CDR1 reads MGHRA; CDR2 reads YSYEKL. The CDR3 sequence is CASSRQPHNSPLHF. As DNA, the CDR3 is TGCGCCAGCAGCCGGCAGCCCCATAATTCACCCCTCCACTTT.

There are many counts of this clonotype. The V gene is TRBV30, the J gene TRBJ1-5; D remains ambiguous. V lost 2 bases to trimming and J lost 6 bases, with 20 bases between them. The CDR3 covers 16 residues. In germline, CDR1 is GTSNPN, CDR2 SVGIG (reference sequence). CDR3 loop: CAWSISLGDGGQPQHF. CDR3 coding DNA: TGTGCCTGGAGTATCTCCCTCGGGGATGGAGGTCAGCCCCAGCATTTT. Full variable domain (remainder filled in from reference TRBV30 and TRBJ1-5): SQTIHQWPATLVQPVGSPLSLECTVEGTSNPNLYWYRQAAGRGLQLLFYSVGIGQISSEVPQNLSASRPQDRQFILSSKKLLLSDSGFYLCAWSISLGDGGQPQHFGDGTRLSIL.

The J gene is TRBJ1-2, the V gene TRBV20-1; no clear D. Per the germline V gene, CDR1 is DFQATT and CDR2 is SNEGSKA (reference sequence). The V end was cut by 4 bases, the J end by 3 bases, with 12 bases between. The CDR3 consists of 13 residues. Here the CDR3 DNA reads TGCAGTGCTACAGGAGAAAGGGACTATGGCTACACCTTC. Encoded protein: CSATGERDYGYTF.

This clonotype was recorded many times. This chain connects TRBV28 to TRBJ2-5, with 9 bases lining up with TRBD2. Looked up from germline, CDR1 is MDHEN and CDR2 is SYDVKM. Losses at the gene ends were 1 base for V and 4 bases for J; bases not matched to a gene: 7. The CDR3 covers 16 residues. The CDR3 reads CASSLSGGRAVETQYF. The DNA of the CDR3 is TGTGCCAGCAGTTTATCGGGCGGGAGGGCCGTAGAGACCCAGTACTTC.

This clonotype was found many times. This sequence joins TRBV28 and TRBJ1-2; D is perhaps TRBD1 (6 bases). This CDR3 is 14 amino acids long. Trimming stripped 2 bases from V and 5 bases from J, with 12 bases between. The germline V gene has CDR1 MDHEN and CDR2 SYDVKM. The CDR3 sequence: CASSLPGAEYGYTF. CDR3 in DNA: TGTGCCAGCAGTTTACCAGGGGCCGAGTATGGCTACACCTTC.

The rearrangement uses TRBV12-3 or TRBV12-4 and TRBJ1-1; the D gene is possibly TRBD1 (6 bases). This CDR3 is built from 14 residues. V lost 7 bases to trimming and J lost 3 bases, with 15 bases between them. The CDR3 bases are TGTGCCAGCATCAAATCAGGGGTGGACACTGAAGCTTTCTTT. It encodes CASIKSGVDTEAFF.

This clonotype has a single count. CDR3 loop: CASSYSAITEAFF. Written as DNA, the CDR3 is TGTGCCAGCAGTTACTCCGCGATCACTGAAGCTTTCTTT. The chain uses TRBV6-5 and TRBJ1-1; no reliable D call. Germline V gives CDR1 MNHEY, CDR2 SVGAGI. The CDR3 has 13 amino acids. V was trimmed by 0 bases and J by 4 bases, leaving 6 bases between them.

Many counts were recorded for this clonotype. The CDR3 spells CASSWGPGTNTEAFF. In nucleotides, the CDR3 is TGTGCCAGCAGCTGGGGGCCGGGGACGAACACTGAAGCTTTCTTT. This chain connects TRBV5-6 to TRBJ1-1, with a possible D match to TRBD1 (6 bases). Deletions cut 3 bases from V and 1 base from J, with 13 bases between. The CDR3 has 15 amino acids. CDR1 is SGHDT, CDR2 YYEEEE, per germline.

This clonotype appeared many times. The rearrangement uses TRBV20-1 and TRBJ1-1; a weak D match, TRBD1 (6 bases). V was trimmed by 6 bases and J by 0 bases, leaving 23 bases between them. There are 17 residues in the CDR3. Germline-derived CDR1 and CDR2 are DFQATT and SNEGSKA (reference sequence). The DNA of the CDR3 is TGCAGTGCCGAGCGGGACAAACCTATACTTATGAACACTGAAGCTTTCTTT. Amino acids: CSAERDKPILMNTEAFF.

This clonotype has a count of ten or more. V usage is TRBV7-3 and J usage is TRBJ2-2; the match to TRBD1 covers 8 bases. Germline loops: CDR1 SGHTA, CDR2 FQGTGA. V dropped 5 bases and J dropped 4; count of bases not matched to a gene: 3. The CDR3 length is 14 residues. The CDR3 nucleotides are TGTGCCAGCAGCCCCACAGGGGGCACCGGGGAGCTGTTTTTT. Its translation: CASSPTGGTGELFF. The whole variable domain, filled in from reference TRBV7-3 and TRBJ2-2, reads GAGVSQTPSNKVTEKGKYVELRCDPISGHTALYWYRQSLGQGPEFLIYFQGTGAADDSGLPNDRFFAVRPEGSVSTLKIQRTERGDSAVYLCASSPTGGTGELFFGEGSRLTVL.

This clonotype was seen many times. This CDR3 reads CASKEEGPNEQYF. CDR3 coding DNA: TGCGCCAGCAAGGAAGAGGGCCCCAACGAGCAGTACTTC. The chain carries TRBV5-1 and TRBJ2-7, with D possibly matching TRBD2 (5 bases). Germline V gene data show CDR1 as SGHRS and CDR2 as YFSETQ. CDR3 length equals 13 residues. The V and J ends lost 6 bases and 5 bases respectively, with 15 bases between them.

Many counts were recorded for this clonotype. The chain carries TRBV20-1 and TRBJ2-7; D perhaps matches TRBD2 (6 bases). Trimming took off 3 bases at V and 4 bases at J, with 13 bases between the two ends. CDR3 length equals 13 residues. Germline loops: CDR1 DFQATT, CDR2 SNEGSKA (reference sequence). The CDR3: CSARPHRGYEQYF. The DNA of the CDR3 is TGCAGTGCTAGGCCCCACCGGGGGTACGAGCAGTACTTC.

The chain has TRBV6-1 and TRBJ2-7; D is undetermined. Germline V gene sequence: CDR1 MNHNS, CDR2 SASEGT. V was cut by 5 bases and J by 0 bases, with 14 bases left in between. The CDR3 loop spans 15 amino acids. In nucleotides, the CDR3 is TGTGCCAGCAGTCCCGGGTGGCGGAGCTCCTACGAGCAGTACTTC. It specifies CASSPGWRSSYEQYF.

This clonotype was picked up many times. V and J are TRBV6-5 and TRBJ1-1, with a tentative D call TRBD1 (5 bases). This CDR3 has 16 residues. CDR1 is MNHEY, CDR2 SVGAGI, per germline. V was pared by 1 base and J by 7 bases, with 19 bases between. The CDR3 nucleotides are TGTGCCAGCAGTTACTTTTGGGAGAATGGTCAGGGTGAAGCTTTCTTT. It yields the protein CASSYFWENGQGEAFF.

This clonotype was observed many times. The chain joins TRBV11-2 to TRBJ1-2, with TRBD1 identical over 7 bases. The CDR3 is 16 residues long. Germline V gene sequence: CDR1 SGHAT, CDR2 FQNNGV. Trimming at V came to 1 base and at J to 4 bases, leaving 9 bases not matched to a gene. Here the CDR3 reads CASSLVGQVVSYGYTF. The CDR3 region has the DNA TGTGCCAGCAGCTTAGTCGGACAGGTTGTTAGCTATGGCTACACCTTC.

This clonotype occurred many times. The chain joins TRBV20-1 to TRBJ1-6; the match to TRBD1 covers 8 bases. The CDR3 has 14 residues. Germline V lookup: CDR1 DFQATT, CDR2 SNEGSKA (reference sequence). Germline trimming cut 5 bases from V and 10 bases from J; bases unmatched to any gene: 10. This CDR3 is CSAWKDRVGSPLHF. The DNA of the CDR3 is TGCAGTGCTTGGAAGGACAGGGTTGGCTCACCCCTCCACTTT.

This clonotype was seen just once. The chain carries TRBV20-1 and TRBJ1-6; 7 bases agree with TRBD1. Germline V gives CDR1 DFQATT, CDR2 SNEGSKA (reference sequence). The CDR3 is 14 amino acids. V was clipped by 5 bases and J by 7 bases; unmatched bases: 8. CDR3 bases: TGCAGTGCTTCCGTCGGGACAGAAAATTCACCCCTCCACTTT. As protein: CSASVGTENSPLHF.

This clonotype was found many times. This rearrangement joins TRBV12-3 or TRBV12-4 to TRBJ1-1; 7 nucleotides align to TRBD1. V lost 7 bases, J lost 2 bases, and 7 bases stayed unmatched. The CDR3 contains 14 residues. CDR3 protein: CASTTGTVNTEAFF. CDR3 coding DNA: TGTGCCAGCACTACCGGGACAGTTAACACTGAAGCTTTCTTT.

This clonotype has more than one count but fewer than ten. The chain links TRBV5-4 to TRBJ2-7; 7 bases match TRBD2. V lost 1 base and J lost 0; bases outside the gene matches: 13. The germline gives CDR1 SGHNT, CDR2 YYREEE (reference sequence). This CDR3 region has 18 residues. The CDR3 reads CASSLSPSGFQISYEQYF. The CDR3 DNA reads TGTGCCAGCAGCTTGTCACCTAGCGGATTTCAAATCTCCTACGAGCAGTACTTC.

This clonotype was recorded at least ten times. This rearrangement joins TRBV20-1 to TRBJ1-2; 10 bases are a match to TRBD1. The junction had 15 bases not matched to a gene; V was cut back by 5 bases and J by 3 bases. The CDR3 is 17 amino acids. The V gene's germline CDR1 is DFQATT and CDR2 SNEGSKA (reference sequence). The CDR3 DNA sequence: TGCAGTGCTGACCCACTAGGGACAGGGGAGTTTGACTATGGCTACACCTTC. Its protein product is CSADPLGTGEFDYGYTF.